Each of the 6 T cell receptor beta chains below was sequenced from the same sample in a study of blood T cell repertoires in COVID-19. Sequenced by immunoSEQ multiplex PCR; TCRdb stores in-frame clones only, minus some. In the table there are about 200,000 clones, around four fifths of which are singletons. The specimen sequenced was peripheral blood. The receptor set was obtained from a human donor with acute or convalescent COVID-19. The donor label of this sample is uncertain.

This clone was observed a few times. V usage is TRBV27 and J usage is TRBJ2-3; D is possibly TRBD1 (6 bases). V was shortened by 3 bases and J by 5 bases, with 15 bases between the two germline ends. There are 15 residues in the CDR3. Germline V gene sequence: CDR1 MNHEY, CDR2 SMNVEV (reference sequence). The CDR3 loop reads CASSFTYRVRDTQYF. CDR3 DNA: TGTGCCAGCAGTTTCACTTACAGGGTCAGAGATACGCAGTATTTT.

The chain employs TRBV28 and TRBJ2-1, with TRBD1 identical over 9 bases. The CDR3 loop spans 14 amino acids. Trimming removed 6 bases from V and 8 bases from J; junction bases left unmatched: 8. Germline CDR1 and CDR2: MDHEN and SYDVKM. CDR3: CASSRITGGDEQFF. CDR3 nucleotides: TGTGCCAGCAGCCGGATTACAGGGGGCGATGAGCAGTTCTTC.

The CDR3 is CASSLFQGDLFF. The CDR3 DNA sequence: TGTGCCAGCAGCTTATTCCAGGGCGACCTGTTCTTC. V usage is TRBV11-3 and J usage is TRBJ2-1; D is perhaps TRBD1 (5 bases). V dropped 2 bases and J dropped 15 bases, with 14 bases sitting between them. Germline assignment: CDR1 SGHNT and CDR2 YENEEA. This CDR3 is 12 amino acids long.

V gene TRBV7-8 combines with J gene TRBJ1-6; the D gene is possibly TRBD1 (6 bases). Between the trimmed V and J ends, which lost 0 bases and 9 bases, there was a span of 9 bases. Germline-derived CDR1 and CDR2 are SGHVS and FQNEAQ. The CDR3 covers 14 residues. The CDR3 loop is CASSLAGGGSPLHF. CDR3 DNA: TGTGCCAGCAGCTTAGCAGGGGGTGGTTCACCCCTCCACTTT. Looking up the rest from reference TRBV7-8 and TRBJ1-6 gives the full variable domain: GAGVSQSPRYKVAKRGQDVALRCDPISGHVSLFWYQQALGQGPEFLTYFQNEAQLDKSGLPSDRFFAERPEGSVSTLKIQRTQQEDSAVYLCASSLAGGGSPLHFGNGTRLTVT.

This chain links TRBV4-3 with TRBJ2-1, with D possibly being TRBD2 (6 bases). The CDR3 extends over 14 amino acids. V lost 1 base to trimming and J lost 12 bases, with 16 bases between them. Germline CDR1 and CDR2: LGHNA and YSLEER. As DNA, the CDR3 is TGCGCCAGCAGCCAAGTCTGGGACTCGACGGGGCAGTTCTTC. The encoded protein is CASSQVWDSTGQFF.

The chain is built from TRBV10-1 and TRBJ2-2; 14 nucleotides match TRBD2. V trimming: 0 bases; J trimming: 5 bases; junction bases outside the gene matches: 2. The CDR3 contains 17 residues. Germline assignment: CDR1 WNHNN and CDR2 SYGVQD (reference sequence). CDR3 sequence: CASSESGLAGVTGELFF. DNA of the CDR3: TGCGCCAGCAGTGAGTCGGGACTAGCGGGAGTTACCGGGGAGCTGTTTTTT.